These 7 T cell receptor beta chains were sequenced from one sample in a study of cytomegalovirus exposure and HLA in healthy donors. Primers: 60 Vbeta forward and 13 Jbeta reverse. The repertoire was sequenced with immunoSEQ multiplex PCR; TCRdb's copy has only in-frame clones and lacks some. Altogether about 130,000 clones are present, about 80% being singletons, with the ten largest covering about 4%. The specimen was PBMCs. The receptors come from a woman in her thirties or forties in good health and CMV-seronegative.

The chain links TRBV9 to TRBJ1-4, with D unclear. CDR1 SGDLS and CDR2 YYNGEE come from the germline V gene. This CDR3 has 16 amino acids. The V end was cut by 4 bases, the J end by 2 bases, with 15 bases between. The CDR3 region is CASSSGSPVTNEKLFF. CDR3 nucleotides: TGTGCCAGCAGCTCCGGGTCCCCGGTGACTAATGAAAAACTGTTTTTT. Supplemented by reference TRBV9 and TRBJ1-4, the full variable domain reads DSGVTQTPKHLITATGQRVTLRCSPRSGDLSVYWYQQSLDQGLQFLIQYYNGEERAKGNILERFSAQQFPDLHSELNLSSLELGDSALYFCASSSGSPVTNEKLFFGSGTQLSVL.

The count of this clone is one. This chain links TRBV11-2 with TRBJ2-3, with 11 positions matching TRBD2. Germline V gene data show CDR1 as SGHAT and CDR2 as FQNNGV. CDR3 length: 18 amino acids. The trim removed 4 bases at V and 6 bases at J, leaving 15 bases unmatched. The DNA of the CDR3 is TGTGCCAGCAGCTCCTTGATGGCGGGACTAGCGGTCCGCGATACGCAGTATTTT. This translates into CASSSLMAGLAVRDTQYF.

This chain connects TRBV7-9 to TRBJ2-1; possible D gene TRBD2, 6 bases. This CDR3 has 16 amino acids. Trimming stripped 1 base from V and 0 bases from J, with 10 bases between. CDR1 SEHNR and CDR2 FQNEAQ come from the germline V gene (reference sequence). DNA for the CDR3: TGTGCCAGCAGCTTAGTGCGGGGCAGCTCCTACAATGAGCAGTTCTTC. Translated, it gives CASSLVRGSSYNEQFF.

The chain joins TRBV27 to TRBJ2-1; perhaps TRBD2 as D (7 bases). The germline V and J ends were trimmed by 6 bases and 0 bases, with 18 bases remaining between them. The germline V gene encodes CDR1 MNHEY and CDR2 SMNVEV (reference sequence). CDR3 size: 17 residues. CDR3 nucleotides: TGTGCCAGCAGCCGCGGACGCGGGGGCCGCTCCTACAATGAGCAGTTCTTC. This encodes CASSRGRGGRSYNEQFF.

The chain recombines TRBV6-5 with TRBJ2-2; the D is unclear. The V end was cut by 5 bases, the J end by 6 bases, with 10 bases between. Germline V gene lookup returns CDR1 MNHEY and CDR2 SVGAGI. CDR3 length: 13 amino acids. The CDR3 loop reads CASSGRLSGELFF. The CDR3 coding sequence is TGTGCCAGCAGTGGCAGGTTGTCCGGGGAGCTGTTTTTT.

The chain carries TRBV21-1 and TRBJ2-7; TRBD1, the D gene given by the table, was not confirmed from the DNA. TRBV21-1 counts as a pseudogene. The CDR3 covers 15 residues. CDR3 sequence reads: CASSSPRTGKYEQYF. The CDR3, as DNA: TGTGCCAGCAGCTCTCCAAGGACAGGGAAGTACGAGCAGTACTTC.

The chain combines TRBV7-9 with TRBJ1-3; D is uncertain. Germline V gene data show CDR1 as SEHNR and CDR2 as FQNEAQ (reference sequence). Between the trimmed V and J ends, which lost 4 bases and 1 base, there was a span of 14 bases. The CDR3 sequence is 16 residues long. CDR3: CASSSPMRESGNTIYF. The CDR3 nucleotides are TGTGCCAGCAGCTCCCCCATGAGGGAGTCTGGAAACACCATATATTTT.